The 4 T cell receptor beta chains below come from one sample, sequenced in a study of T cells in Graves' hyperthyroidism and ophthalmopathy. Regions amplified from RNA transcripts were the TCR beta CDR3 regions. Using the HTBI primer set, a first-round RT-PCR was run on the TCR CDR3. TCRdb processed the multiplex PCR reads anew with MiXCR; each CDR3 protein has one entry. In the table there are hundreds of thousands of distinct CDR3 sequences, over 15% of which are singletons. Sequencing was performed on blood. These receptors were obtained from a woman aged 45-60 years with Graves' hyperthyroidism that later progressed to Graves' ophthalmopathy.

This clonotype was seen a few times. The chain links TRBV12-3 or TRBV12-4 to TRBJ1-1, with 9 nucleotides matching TRBD1. This CDR3 spans 14 amino acids. V lost 5 bases to trimming and J lost 6 bases; unmatched junction nucleotides: 7. CDR3 DNA sequence: TGTGCCAGCAGTATACCCGGGACAGGGCCTGAAGCTTTCTTT. Translating it yields CASSIPGTGPEAFF.

The chain carries TRBV30 and TRBJ1-1; no reliable D call. The CDR3 is 14 amino acids. Germline V gives CDR1 GTSNPN, CDR2 SVGIG (reference sequence). The V end lost 3 bases, the J end lost 1 base, and 12 bases lay between the germline ends. This CDR3 is CAWSALTANTEAFF. The CDR3 DNA reads TGTGCCTGGAGCGCCCTCACGGCGAACACTGAAGCTTTCTTT. The variable domain in full, completed from reference TRBV30 and TRBJ1-1, reads SQTIHQWPATLVQPVGSPLSLECTVEGTSNPNLYWYRQAAGRGLQLLFYSVGIGQISSEVPQNLSASRPQDRQFILSSKKLLLSDSGFYLCAWSALTANTEAFFGQGTRLTVV.

The rearrangement links TRBV7-9 to TRBJ2-7; 7 bases line up with TRBD2. Germline CDR1 SEHNR, CDR2 FQNEAQ (reference sequence). Unmatched junction bases numbered 11, after V lost 6 bases and J lost 0 bases. The CDR3 covers 16 residues. The CDR3 is CASSPTWGGSSYEQYF. CDR3 coding DNA: TGTGCCAGCAGTCCCACGTGGGGGGGAAGCTCCTACGAGCAGTACTTC.

This clonotype was observed many times. The chain joins TRBV6-1 to TRBJ2-3; 9 nucleotides agree with TRBD2. Per the germline V gene, CDR1 is MNHNS and CDR2 is SASEGT. The CDR3 contains 17 residues. V was pared by 8 bases and J by 2 bases, with 14 bases of the junction left unmatched. CDR3 sequence (DNA): TGTGCCAGCCAAGCCGGAGCCGGGACTAGCCTCACAGATACGCAGTATTTT. This sequence encodes CASQAGAGTSLTDTQYF.